This TCR beta chain comes out of a study of T cell repertoires in cytomegalovirus infection. In the study overall: Indications came from public TCR beta signatures; they pointed to CMV infection and to a matching HLA type.

TCRdb reprocessed the reads with MiXCR, giving one entry per CDR3 protein. The sample carries about 770,000 distinct CDR3 sequences, about 27% recorded once. On this clonotype: The antigen is unknown.

The CDR3 spans 13 residues. The V and J ends lost 8 bases and 3 bases respectively, with 13 bases between them. The chain links TRBV12-3 or TRBV12-4 to TRBJ2-5; D might be TRBD2 (6 bases). The sample in question was cultured CD8+ T cells from PBMCs, obtained from culture after CMV antigen stimulation. The TCR originated in a human donor in good health (CMV status not recorded). Some clones in this sample may be carry-over from other donors' samples. CDR3 residues: CASSAGNEETQYF. The CDR3 DNA sequence: TGTGCCAGCTCCGCGGGAAACGAAGAGACCCAGTACTTC.